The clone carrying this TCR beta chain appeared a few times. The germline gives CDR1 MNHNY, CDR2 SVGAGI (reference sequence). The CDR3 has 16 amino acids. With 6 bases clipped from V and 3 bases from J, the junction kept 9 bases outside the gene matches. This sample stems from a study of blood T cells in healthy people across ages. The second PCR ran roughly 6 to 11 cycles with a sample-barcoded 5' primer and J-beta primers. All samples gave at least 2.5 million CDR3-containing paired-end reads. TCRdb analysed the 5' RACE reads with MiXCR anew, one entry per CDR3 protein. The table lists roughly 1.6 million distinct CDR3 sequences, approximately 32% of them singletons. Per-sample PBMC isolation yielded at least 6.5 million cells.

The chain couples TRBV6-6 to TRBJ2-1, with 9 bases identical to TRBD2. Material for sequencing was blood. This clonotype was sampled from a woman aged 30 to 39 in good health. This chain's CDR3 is CASSPRASGDYNEQFF. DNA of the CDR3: TGTGCCAGCAGCCCGCGGGCTAGCGGGGACTACAATGAGCAGTTCTTC.